This T cell receptor beta chain originates from a study of human CD8 memory T cell subsets. Notes on the study in general: Greater diversity in stem-like memory than precursor exhausted T cells was suggested by Chao1 estimates.

The CDR3 has 11 amino acids. Germline lookup yields CDR1 SGHRS and CDR2 YFSETQ. With exhausted-like traits, TPEX cells were early memory CD8+ T cells that were CCR7+ PD-1+ TIGIT+. Concerning this clonotype itself: Its antigen is unknown.

The authors made TCR beta libraries using UMI-labeled 5' RACE. TCRdb re-analyzed the 5' RACE reads; it lists each CDR3 protein once, without DNA. The sample totals 6,000 to 8,500 distinct CDR3 sequences; its top ten clones hold less than 20%. Sequencing was done on a sample of CD8+ T cells from PBMCs. The V call is TRBV5-1, the J call TRBJ1-5. The clonotype originates from a human donor in good health. This chain's CDR3 is CASPTPRPQHF.